One and the same sample provided the 18 T cell receptor beta chains below, sequenced in a study of cytotoxic CD8 clonotypes in ibrutinib-treated CLL. Profiled with immunoSEQ multiplex PCR; TCRdb holds only in-frame clones, not every one. The table shows roughly 250,000 clones, with 70% occurring only once. The sample was PBMCs, taken after 24 months of ibrutinib treatment. The receptors here all came from a human donor with chronic lymphocytic leukemia.

This chain uses TRBV4-1 with TRBJ1-4; 8 bases are a match to TRBD1. V shed 0 bases and J 0 bases; nucleotides not matched to a gene: 9. This CDR3 is built from 19 residues. The germline gives CDR1 MGHRA, CDR2 YSYEKL. This CDR3 reads CASSQDSGQAYSTNEKLFF. The DNA for the CDR3 is TGCGCCAGCAGCCAAGATTCGGGACAGGCTTACTCAACTAATGAAAAACTGTTTTTT.

The chain uses TRBV11-2 and TRBJ2-3; D is ambiguous. V lost 2 bases and J 2 bases, leaving 11 bases between the germline ends. The CDR3 is 15 residues long. Germline CDR1 is SGHAT and CDR2 is FQNNGV. CDR3 sequence: CASSLWNSVTDTQYF. CDR3 DNA sequence: TGTGCCAGCAGCTTATGGAACTCCGTCACAGATACGCAGTATTTT.

The chain combines TRBV5-1 with TRBJ1-5, with TRBD1 matching 8 bases. This CDR3 comprises 15 residues. The V gene's germline CDR1 is SGHRS and CDR2 YFSETQ. V shed 0 bases and J 6 bases; nucleotides not matched to a gene: 5. The chain's CDR3 is CASSLEGQGSQPQHF. CDR3 nucleotides: TGCGCCAGCAGCTTGGAAGGACAGGGAAGTCAGCCCCAGCATTTT.

The chain carries TRBV9 and TRBJ2-5, with D possibly TRBD2 on 6 matching bases. The CDR3 covers 15 residues. The ends were cut back, 3 bases at V and 5 bases at J, with 17 bases in the middle. Germline V lookup: CDR1 SGDLS, CDR2 YYNGEE. The CDR3 reads CASSALGSPVETQYF. The CDR3 bases are TGTGCCAGCAGCGCCCTCGGGAGCCCCGTCGAGACCCAGTACTTC.

This chain joins TRBV29-1 and TRBJ2-2; TRBD1 or TRBD2 may be the D gene (5 bases each). The CDR3 spans 13 residues. Germline V gives CDR1 SQVTM, CDR2 ANQGSEA. The V gene lost 6 bases and the J gene lost 1 base, with 9 bases spanning the gap. The CDR3: CSVRDGNTGELFF. The CDR3 nucleotides read TGCAGCGTAAGGGACGGGAACACCGGGGAGCTGTTTTTT.

The rearrangement uses TRBV9 and TRBJ2-7, with a possible D match to TRBD2 (5 bases). With 2 bases removed from V and 2 bases from J, the gap between germline ends came to 17 bases. The CDR3 has 16 amino acids. The germline V gene has CDR1 SGDLS and CDR2 YYNGEE. CDR3 sequence reads: CASSVWAGQPTYEQYF. The CDR3 bases are TGTGCCAGCAGCGTTTGGGCGGGCCAGCCCACCTACGAGCAGTACTTC.

This clone was detected only a few times. The chain is built from TRBV25-1 and TRBJ2-5; the match to TRBD2 covers 11 bases. Trimming cost V 5 bases and J 3 bases; bases outside gene matches: 5. Per the germline V gene, CDR1 is MGHDK and CDR2 is SYGVNS. This CDR3 has 15 residues. The CDR3 sequence: CASSIPTSGKETQYF. In DNA, the CDR3 is TGTGCCAGCAGTATCCCGACTAGCGGGAAAGAGACCCAGTACTTC.

This clone has more than one count but fewer than ten. The gene calls are TRBV5-1 and TRBJ2-1, with D perhaps TRBD1 (6 bases). Trimming took 4 bases from V and 10 from J, leaving 18 bases between them. Germline V gives CDR1 SGHRS, CDR2 YFSETQ. This CDR3 contains 14 residues. CDR3 bases: TGCGCCAGCAGCCTAAAGTACAGGGAGAACGAGCAGTTCTTC. Protein sequence: CASSLKYRENEQFF.

CDR3 DNA sequence: TGTGCCAGTAGTATCGCCAGGACTAGCGGGAGCGAGCAGTACTTC. It encodes CASSIARTSGSEQYF. The V call is TRBV19, the J call TRBJ2-7; 13 bases are a match to TRBD2. The germline gives CDR1 LNHDA, CDR2 SQIVND (reference sequence). The CDR3 totals 15 residues. The trim removed 3 bases at V and 6 bases at J, leaving 5 bases unmatched.

This chain links TRBV6-1 with TRBJ2-1, with D possibly being TRBD2 (7 bases). Per the germline V gene, CDR1 is MNHNS and CDR2 is SASEGT. The CDR3 is 15 residues long. V shed 1 base and J shed 13 bases, with 20 bases lying between them. CDR3: CASSEVQGGRASQFF. CDR3 nucleotide sequence: TGTGCCAGCAGTGAAGTTCAAGGGGGGAGGGCCTCTCAGTTCTTC.

V usage is TRBV18 and J usage is TRBJ2-7; D is uncertain. In germline, CDR1 is KGHSH, CDR2 LQKENI. The CDR3 runs 11 residues. V lost 4 bases and J lost 5, with 6 bases in between. In nucleotides, the CDR3 is TGTGCCAGCTCACAAGGCGACGAGCAGTACTTC. It translates to CASSQGDEQYF.

The count of this clone is one. This rearrangement joins TRBV7-8 to TRBJ2-5; D perhaps matches TRBD2 (5 bases). This CDR3 is 16 amino acids long. Germline V lookup: CDR1 SGHVS, CDR2 FQNEAQ. V gave up 1 base and J gave up 2 bases, with 14 bases separating them. The CDR3 DNA is TGTGCCAGCAGCTTAGAGGAGGCAGACCTGCAAGAGACCCAGTACTTC. This translates into CASSLEEADLQETQYF.

In its sample, this clone was seen a few times. The chain links TRBV10-3 to TRBJ2-4, with a weak D call TRBD2 (5 bases). Germline-derived CDR1 and CDR2 are ENHRY and SYGVKD. This CDR3 comprises 15 residues. Trimming took 0 bases from V and 8 from J, leaving 14 bases between them. For the CDR3, the DNA is TGTGCCATCAGTGAGTCGAGAGGGCCACAACACATTCAGTACTTC. It yields the protein CAISESRGPQHIQYF.

The CDR3 region is CATSRDYGTSGSHEQFF. The CDR3 region has the DNA TGTGCCACCAGCAGAGATTATGGGACTAGCGGGAGCCATGAGCAGTTCTTC. This chain uses TRBV15 with TRBJ2-1; 14 bases match TRBD2. Germline V gene data show CDR1 as LNHNV and CDR2 as YYDKDF (reference sequence). This CDR3 spans 17 amino acids. The junction had 6 bases not matched to a gene; V was cut back by 0 bases and J by 8 bases.

The chain uses TRBV7-2 and TRBJ2-1; D unresolved. The CDR3 extends over 11 amino acids. The V gene lost 1 base and the J gene lost 6 bases, with 1 base spanning the gap. CDR1 and CDR2 (germline): SGHTA, FQGNSA. CDR3 in amino acids: CASSLVNEQFF. Here the CDR3 DNA reads TGTGCCAGCAGCTTAGTCAATGAGCAGTTCTTC.

This clone appeared a single time. The V gene is TRBV14, the J gene TRBJ2-4, with D perhaps given as TRBD1 or TRBD2 (6 bases each). V shed 0 bases and J shed 2 bases, with 17 bases lying between them. The germline V gene encodes CDR1 SGHDN and CDR2 FVKESK. The CDR3 is 18 residues long. The CDR3: CASSQDPPQGGTKNIQYF. DNA for the CDR3: TGTGCCAGCAGCCAAGACCCACCCCAAGGGGGGACCAAAAACATTCAGTACTTC.

The chain recombines TRBV6-5 with TRBJ2-3; a weak D match, TRBD2 (6 bases). CDR1 MNHEY and CDR2 SVGAGI come from the germline V gene. Trimming removed 5 bases from V and 1 base from J, with 13 bases in between. The CDR3 totals 15 residues. CDR3 in amino acids: CASSKEGVGTDTQYF. The CDR3 region has the DNA TGTGCCAGCAGTAAGGAGGGAGTGGGCACAGATACGCAGTATTTT.

The rearrangement links TRBV25-1 to TRBJ2-2; the D is unclear. CDR1 is MGHDK and CDR2 is SYGVNS in the germline V gene. Trimming took off 5 bases at V and 4 bases at J, with 5 bases between the two ends. This CDR3 is 12 amino acids long. Here the CDR3 reads CASSLSTGELFF. The DNA for the CDR3 is TGTGCCAGCAGTTTGTCCACCGGGGAGCTGTTTTTT.